This T cell receptor beta chain appears in the sequencing data of a study of regulatory T cells in long-lasting Graves disease. Ten or more counts support this clonotype. The length of the CDR3 is 11 residues. V was trimmed by 11 bases and J by 1 base, leaving 8 bases between them. Germline assignment: CDR1 MDHEN and CDR2 SYDVKM. Sample time point: newly diagnosed GD, antithyroid drugs for less than 3 months. PBMC RNA was the source of the TCR library. Building the TCR beta libraries relied on iRepertoire HTBI primers, and CDR3 regions underwent Arm-PCR. A single record per CDR3 protein comes from TCRdb applying MiXCR to the multiplex PCR reads. The top ten hold roughly 10% of the sample, which has some 220,000 distinct CDR3 sequences, around 20% seen once. These data were likewise used in another study, on T cells in Graves' hyperthyroidism and ophthalmopathy.

The origin of this receptor is a woman in her thirties with Graves disease. The sequenced sample was peripheral blood mononuclear cells (PBMCs), obtained at new diagnosis, from a patient treated with antithyroid drugs. The chain has TRBV28 and TRBJ1-1; a weak D match, TRBD1 (5 bases). This chain's CDR3 is CALGGNTEAFF. CDR3 DNA sequence: TGTGCCCTTGGGGGGAACACTGAAGCTTTCTTT.